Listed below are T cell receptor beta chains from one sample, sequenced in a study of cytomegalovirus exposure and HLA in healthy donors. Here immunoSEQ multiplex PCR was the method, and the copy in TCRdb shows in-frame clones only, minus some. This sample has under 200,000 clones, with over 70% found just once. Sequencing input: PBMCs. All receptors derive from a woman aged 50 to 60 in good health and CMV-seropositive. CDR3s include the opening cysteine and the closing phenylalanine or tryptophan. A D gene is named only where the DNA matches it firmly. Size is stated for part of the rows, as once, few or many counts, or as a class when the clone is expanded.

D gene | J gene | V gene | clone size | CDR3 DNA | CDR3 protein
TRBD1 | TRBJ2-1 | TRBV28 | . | TGTGCCAGCGGGAGACAGGGATTCTCCTACAATGAGCAGTTCTTC | CASGRQGFSYNEQFF
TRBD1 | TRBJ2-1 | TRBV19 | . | TGTGCCAGTAGTATAGGCCGGGACAGAGCGGATGAGCAGTTCTTC | CASSIGRDRADEQFF
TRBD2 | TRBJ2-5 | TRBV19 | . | TGTGCCAGTAGTATAGTGGCGGGAGTAGGAGAGACCCAGTACTTC | CASSIVAGVGETQYF
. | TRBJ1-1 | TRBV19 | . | TGTGCCAGTAGTTTAGACGGGGAGGACACTGAAGCTTTCTTT | CASSLDGEDTEAFF
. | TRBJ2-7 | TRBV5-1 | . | TGCGCCAGCAGCTTGGATGGGCAGGTCAGCTGGGAGCAGTACTTC | CASSLDGQVSWEQYF
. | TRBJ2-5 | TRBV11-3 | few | TGTGCCAGCAGCTTAGACAGGGCAGAGACCCAGTACTTC | CASSLDRAETQYF
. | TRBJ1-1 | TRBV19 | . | TGTGCCAGTAGTATCCCCGAGGACACTGAAGCTTTCTTT | CASSIPEDTEAFF
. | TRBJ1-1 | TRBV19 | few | TGTGCCAGTAGCCAGAACACTGAAGCTTTCTTT | CASSQNTEAFF
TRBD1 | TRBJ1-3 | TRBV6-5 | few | TGTGCCAGCAGAACAGCAGGGGGCATCGGAAACACCATATATTTT | CASRTAGGIGNTIYF
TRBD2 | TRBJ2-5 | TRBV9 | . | TGTGCCAGCAGCCCCGGACTAGCGGGAGAGACCCAGTACTTC | CASSPGLAGETQYF
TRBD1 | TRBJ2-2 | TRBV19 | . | TGTGCCAGTAGTGTCTGGGAGAGACCCCACACAGGGGGGACCGGGGAGCTGTTTTTT | CASSVWERPHTGGTGELFF
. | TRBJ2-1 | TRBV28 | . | TGTGCCAGCAGTTCTAGTAGGAGCACTGAGCAGTTCTTC | CASSSSRSTEQFF
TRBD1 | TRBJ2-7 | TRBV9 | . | TGTGCCAGCAGCGCGGGACAGGGTACCTACTACGAGCAGTACTTC | CASSAGQGTYYEQYF
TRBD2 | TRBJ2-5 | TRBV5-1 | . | TGCGCCAGCAGCACCGCCGGGACTAGGGAAGAGACCCAGTACTTC | CASSTAGTREETQYF
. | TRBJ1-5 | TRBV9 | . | TGTGCCAGCAGCGTAGATCTGGGAGCAAATCAGCCCCAGCATTTT | CASSVDLGANQPQHF
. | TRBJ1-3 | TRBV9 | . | TGTGCCAGCAGCGTACGGGGAGCGGGGGTGCTCGGAAACACCATATATTTT | CASSVRGAGVLGNTIYF
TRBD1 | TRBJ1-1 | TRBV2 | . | TGTGCCAGCACCCCGGACAGGCTGATGAACGCTGAAGCTTTCTTT | CASTPDRLMNAEAFF
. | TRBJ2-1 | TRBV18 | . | TGTGCCAGCTCACGAGACAGCACTGAGCAGTTCTTC | CASSRDSTEQFF
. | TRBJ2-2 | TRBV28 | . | TGTGCCAGCAGTCCATCCCTAAACACCGGGGAGCTGTTTTTT | CASSPSLNTGELFF
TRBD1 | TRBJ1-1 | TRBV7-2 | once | TGTGCCAGCAACCAAAGACAGGGAAGCCCCTCCACTGAAGCTTTCTTT | CASNQRQGSPSTEAFF
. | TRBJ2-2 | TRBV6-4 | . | TGTGCCAGCAGTGACATTCATGGGCAGGGGAACACCGGGGAGCTGTTTTTT | CASSDIHGQGNTGELFF
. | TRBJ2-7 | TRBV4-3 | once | TGCGCCAGCAGCCAGGCGAGGATGAACGAGCAGTACTTC | CASSQARMNEQYF
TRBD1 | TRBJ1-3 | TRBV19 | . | TGTGCCAGTAGTACGACATGGACAGGGGAGAACACCATATATTTT | CASSTTWTGENTIYF
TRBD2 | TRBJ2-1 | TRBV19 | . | TGTGCCAGTAATCGGCTAGCGGGAGGTGAGCAGTTCTTC | CASNRLAGGEQFF
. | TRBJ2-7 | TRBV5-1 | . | TGCGCCAGCAGCACAGGGATTTCCTACGAGCAGTACTTC | CASSTGISYEQYF
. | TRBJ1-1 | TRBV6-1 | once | TGTGCCAGCAGTGACCAGGGATATAGTAGAATGAACACTGAAGCTTTCTTT | CASSDQGYSRMNTEAFF
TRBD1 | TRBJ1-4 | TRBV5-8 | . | TGTGCCAGCAGCTTGGGGCAGGGGGACGAAAAACTGTTTTTT | CASSLGQGDEKLFF
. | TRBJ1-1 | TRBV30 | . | TGTGCCTGGAGCTCCTCCAGAACTGAAGCTTTCTTT | CAWSSSRTEAFF
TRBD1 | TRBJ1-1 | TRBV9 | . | TGTGCCAGCAGCGCGCCGGGACAGCCGGCTTTCTTT | CASSAPGQPAFF
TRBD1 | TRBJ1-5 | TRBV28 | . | TGTGCCAGCAACCCGCCCGGGACAGGGGATAGTCAGCCCCAGCATTTT | CASNPPGTGDSQPQHF
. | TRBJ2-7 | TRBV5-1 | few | TGCGCCAGCAGCTTGGGAGACTTCTCCTACGAGCAGTACTTC | CASSLGDFSYEQYF
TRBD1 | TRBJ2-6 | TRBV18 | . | TGTGCCAGCTCTCCCGGGACAGGCCTCTCTGGGGCCAACGTCCTGACTTTC | CASSPGTGLSGANVLTF
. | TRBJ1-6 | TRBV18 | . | TGTGCCAGCTCTCCAGGGAGGGCTAATTCACCCCTCCACTTT | CASSPGRANSPLHF
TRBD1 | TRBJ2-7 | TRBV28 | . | TGTGCCAGCAGTTTTCCGGGACAGGTCCCCCGCTACGAGCAGTACTTC | CASSFPGQVPRYEQYF
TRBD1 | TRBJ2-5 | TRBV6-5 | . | TGTGCCAGCAGCGTAAGCAGGGGGGAGACCCAGTACTTC | CASSVSRGETQYF
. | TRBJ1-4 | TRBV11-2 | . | TGTGCCAGCAGCTTAGTCCCGGGGAGAGAAAAACTGTTTTTT | CASSLVPGREKLFF
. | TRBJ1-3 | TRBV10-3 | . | TGTGCCATCAGTGAGTCCACCGGGGTAGGGCTATCTGGAAACACCATATATTTT | CAISESTGVGLSGNTIYF
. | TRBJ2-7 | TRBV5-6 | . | TGTGCCAGCAGCTTGGGGCCTAGCGACTCCTACGAGCAGTACTTC | CASSLGPSDSYEQYF
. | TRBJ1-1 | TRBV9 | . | TGTGCCAGCAGCGTAATAAGGGAGGGAAAAGCTTTCTTT | CASSVIREGKAFF
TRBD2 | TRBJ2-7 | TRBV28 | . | TGTGCCAGCAGTTTATGGGTAGCGGGCCGCTACGAGCAGTACTTC | CASSLWVAGRYEQYF
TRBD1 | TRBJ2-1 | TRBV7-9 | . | TGTGCCAGCAGCTTACAGACAGGGAGACATAGAGACAATGAGCAGTTCTTC | CASSLQTGRHRDNEQFF
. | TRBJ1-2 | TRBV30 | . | TGTGCCTGGAGTACGGGTGGCGGCTACACCTTC | CAWSTGGGYTF
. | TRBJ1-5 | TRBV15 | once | TGTGCCACCAGCAGAGGAGGCCAGTTGGATCAGCCCCAGCATTTT | CATSRGGQLDQPQHF
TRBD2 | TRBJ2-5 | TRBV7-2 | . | TGTGCCAGCAGCTTCCAGCGGGGGCATGGGGAGACCCAGTACTTC | CASSFQRGHGETQYF
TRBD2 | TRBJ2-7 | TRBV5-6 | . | TGTGCCAGCAGCTCCTGGGGAGGGCCCAACTCCTACGAGCAGTACTTC | CASSSWGGPNSYEQYF
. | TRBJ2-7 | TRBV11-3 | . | TGTGCCAGCAGTCCCGGTGCCTACGAGCAGTACTTC | CASSPGAYEQYF
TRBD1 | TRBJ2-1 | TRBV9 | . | TGTGCCAGCAGCGTATCTCCGGGACAGGGAATAAGCAATGAGCAGTTCTTC | CASSVSPGQGISNEQFF
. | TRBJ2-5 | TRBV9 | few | TGTGCCAGCAGCGTGGGCGGGAAAGAGACCCAGTACTTC | CASSVGGKETQYF